The following is a T cell receptor (beta chain) sequence with its context. This sample was included in a study of CD8 T cells in ankylosing spondylitis. Trimming shortened V by 4 bases and J by 2 bases, and 12 bases separated the two germline ends. Germline CDR1 is SNHLY and CDR2 is FYNNEI. The CDR3 has 15 amino acids. Libraries of TCR beta came from quantitative 5'-RACE with molecular barcodes. TCRdb itself ran the 5' RACE reads through MiXCR, one entry per CDR3 protein. In the table there are 200,000 or so distinct CDR3 sequences, about 18% of which are singletons. The TCR comes from a male donor aged 5 to 30 with ankylosing spondylitis or in good health (not recorded which). Sequenced input: blood, either unsorted or a sorted T cell fraction (not recorded which). J is TRBJ1-3 and V is TRBV2; a possible D gene is TRBD1 (5 bases). The DNA of the CDR3 is TGTGCCAGCAGTGCCGGGGCCGGTCCTGGAAACACCATATATTTT. Encoded protein: CASSAGAGPGNTIYF.